This T cell receptor beta chain came from a study of regulatory T cells in long-lasting Graves disease. Study results and limitations: Among samples with persistent disease, TRBV28, TRBJ1-2 and TRBJ2-5 were favored.

V trimming: 6 bases; J trimming: 5 bases; junction bases outside the gene matches: 4. The CDR3 consists of 12 residues. Germline assignment: CDR1 MNHEY and CDR2 SMNVEV (reference sequence). Details on this clonotype: Its specificity is not known. Possible read error: a much larger clone is one base away.

Relying on iRepertoire HTBI primers and Arm-PCR of CDR3 regions, the team built TCR beta libraries. TCRdb re-called the multiplex PCR reads through MiXCR, storing one row per CDR3 protein. The data show 450,000 to 700,000 distinct CDR3 sequences, approximately 12% seen once. Stated time point: newly diagnosed GD, antithyroid drugs for less than 3 months. Extracted RNA from PBMCs served as the source of the TCR library. The same sample was also used in a study of T cells in Graves' hyperthyroidism and ophthalmopathy. As reported in that work: Blood samples included most of the expanded thyroid clonotypes exceeding 0.001. Ophthalmopathy was model-predicted a median around seven months pre-onset.

V is TRBV27 and J is TRBJ2-7; TRBD1 agrees at 7 bases. This sequence originates from a man aged 25 to 45 with Graves disease. Specimen: peripheral blood mononuclear cells (PBMCs), collected at new diagnosis, from a patient treated with antithyroid drugs. This chain's CDR3 is CASSNRGHEQYF. The CDR3 region has the DNA TGTGCCAGCAGCAACAGGGGCCACGAGCAGTACTTC.